This T cell receptor (beta chain) is drawn from a study of metastatic and nonmetastatic thyroid tumors. Points from the study as a whole: Benign nodules were reported to have significantly lower TCR beta diversity than malignant thyroid tumors, in blood and tumor.

Before thyroid surgery, none of the patients had received any treatment. Trimming cost V 5 bases and J 3 bases, with 14 bases left between them. Germline V lookup: CDR1 DFQATT, CDR2 SNEGSKA (reference sequence). The CDR3 is 14 residues long. In the authors' workflow: To classify distant metastasis in papillary thyroid cancer, a model was built from CDR3 differences across clinicopathological groups. Via MiXCR, TCRdb re-called the PCR reads. These V and J calls derive from TCRdb rather than the authors' analysis. The data hold about 16,000 clones, with roughly 31% observed a single time. With regard to this clone: Its antigen remains unknown.

The sequence was obtained from a female donor with papillary thyroid cancer or a benign thyroid nodule (not recorded which). Some clones in this sample may be carry-over from other donors' samples. The chain is built from TRBV20-1 and TRBJ1-5; TRBD1 is a possible D gene (5 bases). Sequences were obtained from blood. The CDR3 spells CSAAGTDYNQPQHF. The CDR3 coding sequence is TGCAGTGCTGCCGGGACGGACTACAATCAGCCCCAGCATTTT.